These 12 T cell receptor beta chains came from one sample sequenced in a study of siplizumab effects on memory and regulatory T cells. Method: immunoSEQ multiplex PCR; TCRdb's copy keeps in-frame clones and lacks some. The sample has around 100,000 clones, more than 85% seen once. The sequenced sample was CD4+ T cells sorted from blood. The receptors derive from a human donor in good health.

The chain joins TRBV5-1 to TRBJ2-2; 9 bases match TRBD1. The V and J ends lost 6 bases and 5 bases, in that order; junction bases with no gene match: 8. Per the germline V gene, CDR1 is SGHRS and CDR2 is YFSETQ. This CDR3 has 15 residues. The CDR3 bases are TGCGCCAGCACCCCCCGGACAGGGGTGACCGGGGAGCTGTTTTTT. Translated, it gives CASTPRTGVTGELFF.

This sequence joins TRBV4-1 and TRBJ1-3, with D maybe TRBD1 (6 bases). Germline V gene lookup returns CDR1 MGHRA and CDR2 YSYEKL. Trimming cost V 4 bases and J 0 bases, with 13 bases left between them. The CDR3 length is 16 residues. This CDR3 reads CASSLAGRGSGNTIYF. The CDR3 nucleotides read TGCGCCAGCAGCCTCGCCGGCAGGGGCTCTGGAAACACCATATATTTT.

In this sample, this clone turned up once. This chain joins TRBV6-5 and TRBJ1-5, with 7 nucleotides matching TRBD1. Germline assignment: CDR1 MNHEY and CDR2 SVGAGI. Trimming took 5 bases from V and 3 from J; bases not matched to a gene: 7. The CDR3 sequence is 15 residues long. The CDR3 loop reads CASSRLTGNNQPQHF. CDR3 bases: TGTGCCAGCAGTCGGCTGACAGGGAACAATCAGCCCCAGCATTTT.

This chain uses TRBV11-2 with TRBJ1-2; 9 bases agree with TRBD1. The trim removed 4 bases at V and 4 bases at J, leaving 4 bases unmatched. The length of the CDR3 is 14 residues. Looked up from germline, CDR1 is SGHAT and CDR2 is FQNNGV. CDR3 in amino acids: CASSSGQGTYGYTF. The CDR3 nucleotides are TGTGCCAGCAGCTCGGGACAGGGTACCTATGGCTACACCTTC.

The genes are TRBV18 and TRBJ2-7; the D is unclear. The CDR3 has 16 residues. CDR1 is KGHSH and CDR2 is LQKENI in the germline V gene. V was pared by 2 bases and J by 0 bases, with 14 bases between. DNA for the CDR3: TGTGCCAGCTCACCAGGACGGGCCCCTAGCTCCTACGAGCAGTACTTC. Protein product: CASSPGRAPSSYEQYF. Full variable domain (outside the CDR3, taken from reference TRBV18 and TRBJ2-7): NAGVMQNPRHLVRRRGQEARLRCSPMKGHSHVYWYRQLPEEGLKFMVYLQKENIIDESGMPKERFSAEFPKEGPSILRIQQVVRGDSAAYFCASSPGRAPSSYEQYFGPGTRLTVT.

The V call is TRBV14, the J call TRBJ1-6; D call uncertain. Germline V lookup: CDR1 SGHDN, CDR2 FVKESK. Between the trimmed V and J ends, which lost 0 bases and 10 bases, there was a span of 16 bases. The length of the CDR3 is 16 residues. In DNA form, the CDR3 reads TGTGCCAGCAGCCAAGATCAAGGCTTAGACGTCTCACCCCTCCACTTT. Translation gives CASSQDQGLDVSPLHF.

The rearrangement uses TRBV6-1 and TRBJ1-5; 8 bases align to TRBD1. The trim removed 3 bases at V and 5 bases at J, leaving 6 bases unmatched. Germline V gene data show CDR1 as MNHNS and CDR2 as SASEGT. This CDR3 region has 15 residues. The CDR3 region has the DNA TGTGCCAGCAGTGAGGGACAGGCCTTCTATCAGCCCCAGCATTTT. The encoded protein is CASSEGQAFYQPQHF.

V usage is TRBV10-3 and J usage is TRBJ1-3; no clear D gene. Trimming left V 6 bases short and J 3 bases short, with 9 bases between. Germline V lookup: CDR1 ENHRY, CDR2 SYGVKD. The CDR3 loop spans 13 amino acids. The CDR3 nucleotides are TGTGCCATCAGCCAGTGGGATGGAAACACCATATATTTT. Its protein is CAISQWDGNTIYF.

Remarks on this clone: The sample carries other DNA sequences with the same CDR3. The chain has TRBV10-3 and TRBJ1-1; no firm D call. V was pared by 4 bases and J by 3 bases, with 6 bases between. This CDR3 has 12 amino acids. Germline assignment: CDR1 ENHRY and CDR2 SYGVKD. CDR3: CAISGGHTEAFF. The DNA for the CDR3 is TGTGCCATCAGTGGTGGGCACACTGAAGCTTTCTTT.

J is TRBJ1-2 and V is TRBV5-4; TRBD1 might be the D (5 bases). CDR3 length: 14 amino acids. V gave up 4 bases and J gave up 7 bases, with 17 bases separating them. The V gene's germline CDR1 is SGHNT and CDR2 YYREEE (reference sequence). Here the CDR3 reads CASSTLAGVGGYTF. The DNA for the CDR3 is TGTGCCAGCAGCACCTTAGCGGGGGTTGGTGGCTACACCTTC.

The chain employs TRBV7-3 and TRBJ1-1; perhaps TRBD1 as D (6 bases). The ends were cut back, 4 bases at V and 1 base at J, with 10 bases in the middle. The CDR3 runs to 14 residues. Germline assignment: CDR1 SGHTA and CDR2 FQGTGA. The CDR3 bases are TGTGCCAGCAGCTCACAGGGTGGGAACACTGAAGCTTTCTTT. Translated, it gives CASSSQGGNTEAFF.

The chain carries TRBV4-3 and TRBJ2-4, with D tentatively TRBD1 (6 bases). Deletions cut 1 base from V and 1 base from J, with 14 bases between. The CDR3 runs to 17 residues. Germline assignment: CDR1 LGHNA and CDR2 YSLEER. Here the CDR3 DNA reads TGCGCCAGCAGCCAAGGTGGGAACAGGGAGGCCAAAAACATTCAGTACTTC. Translating it yields CASSQGGNREAKNIQYF.